A selection of T cell receptor beta chains follows, all from one sample in a study of CD8+CD57+ T cells in acquired aplastic anemia. TCRdb used MiXCR to reprocess the reads, holding one entry per CDR3 protein. Of about 180,000 distinct CDR3 sequences in the sample, around 48% were seen once. Sequenced: sorted CD4+, CD8+, or CD8+CD57+ T cells (not recorded which) from PBMCs. The origin of the receptors is a human donor with aplastic anemia. The CDR3 runs from the conserved cysteine through the conserved F or W. A D gene is named only where the DNA matches it firmly. Some rows have no size entry. The others give once, few or many, or a class for an expanded clone.

j_call: TRBJ1-5
v_call: TRBV27
d_call: -
clone_size: many
cdr3_aa: CASSLGLGYQPQHF
cdr3_nt: TGTGCCAGCAGTTTAGGCCTAGGGTATCAGCCCCAGCATTTT

j_call: TRBJ2-7
v_call: TRBV29-1
d_call: -
clone_size: many
cdr3_aa: CSVEVPLALTYEQYF
cdr3_nt: TGCAGCGTTGAGGTTCCCCTAGCGCTAACCTACGAGCAGTACTTC

j_call: TRBJ1-1
v_call: TRBV6-1
d_call: -
clone_size: many
cdr3_aa: CASSELGVGTEAFF
cdr3_nt: TGTGCCAGCAGTGAATTGGGGGTGGGGACTGAAGCTTTCTTT

j_call: TRBJ2-5
v_call: TRBV5-5
d_call: -
clone_size: once
cdr3_aa: CASSFLAKETQYF
cdr3_nt: TGTGCCAGCAGCTTCCTAGCGAAAGAGACCCAGTACTTC

j_call: TRBJ2-2
v_call: TRBV7-3
d_call: -
clone_size: few
cdr3_aa: CASREENTGELFF
cdr3_nt: TGTGCCAGCAGAGAAGAGAACACCGGGGAGCTGTTTTTT

j_call: TRBJ1-5
v_call: TRBV19
d_call: TRBD1
clone_size: -
cdr3_aa: CASSTMGQGYQPQHF
cdr3_nt: TGTGCCAGTAGTACAATGGGACAGGGGTATCAGCCCCAGCATTTT

j_call: TRBJ2-5
v_call: TRBV7-2
d_call: TRBD1
clone_size: -
cdr3_aa: CASSNRDRGRGETQYF
cdr3_nt: TGTGCCAGCAGCAACCGGGACAGGGGGCGCGGGGAGACCCAGTACTTC

j_call: TRBJ1-1
v_call: TRBV19
d_call: -
clone_size: -
cdr3_aa: CASSILGETEAFF
cdr3_nt: TGTGCCAGTAGTATCCTAGGGGAGACAGAAGCTTTCTTT

j_call: TRBJ1-4
v_call: TRBV15
d_call: -
clone_size: -
cdr3_aa: CATSPRRAEKLFF
cdr3_nt: TGTGCCACCAGCCCAAGAAGGGCAGAAAAACTGTTTTTT

j_call: TRBJ1-1
v_call: TRBV2
d_call: -
clone_size: -
cdr3_aa: CASSFSDGTEAFF
cdr3_nt: TGTGCCAGCAGCTTCTCGGACGGCACTGAAGCTTTCTTT

j_call: TRBJ2-1
v_call: TRBV2
d_call: -
clone_size: -
cdr3_aa: CASTALSSYNEQFF
cdr3_nt: TGTGCCAGCACAGCACTTAGCTCCTACAATGAGCAGTTCTTC

j_call: TRBJ1-2
v_call: TRBV10-3
d_call: -
clone_size: many
cdr3_aa: CAISGGGKDYGYTF
cdr3_nt: TGTGCCATCAGTGGCGGGGGGAAAGACTATGGCTACACCTTC

j_call: TRBJ1-1
v_call: TRBV5-1
d_call: -
clone_size: many
cdr3_aa: CASSQRRGYEAFF
cdr3_nt: TGCGCCAGCAGCCAGAGACGGGGTTATGAAGCTTTCTTT

j_call: TRBJ1-6
v_call: TRBV20-1
d_call: -
clone_size: many
cdr3_aa: CSAARGPNNSPLHF
cdr3_nt: TGCAGTGCGGCGCGGGGACCGAATAATTCACCCCTCCACTTT

j_call: TRBJ2-1
v_call: TRBV6-1
d_call: TRBD2
clone_size: -
cdr3_aa: CASTGAGGGPGEQFF
cdr3_nt: TGTGCCAGCACCGGCGCGGGGGGGGGGCCTGGAGAGCAGTTCTTC

j_call: TRBJ1-5
v_call: TRBV20-1
d_call: TRBD1
clone_size: -
cdr3_aa: CSARGQPNQPQHF
cdr3_nt: TGCAGTGCTAGGGGACAGCCAAATCAGCCCCAGCATTTT

j_call: TRBJ2-7
v_call: TRBV20-1
d_call: TRBD1
clone_size: many
cdr3_aa: CSARGTGRQVEQYF
cdr3_nt: TGCAGTGCTAGAGGGACAGGGAGGCAGGTCGAGCAGTACTTC

j_call: TRBJ2-3
v_call: TRBV20-1
d_call: TRBD2
clone_size: many
cdr3_aa: CSASLSGRSTDTQYF
cdr3_nt: TGCAGTGCTAGTCTTAGCGGGAGGAGCACAGATACGCAGTATTTT

j_call: TRBJ1-1
v_call: TRBV19
d_call: -
clone_size: many
cdr3_aa: CASSIWSNTEAFF
cdr3_nt: TGTGCCAGTAGTATATGGTCGAACACTGAAGCTTTCTTT

j_call: TRBJ2-7
v_call: TRBV6-2/TRBV6-3
d_call: -
clone_size: many
cdr3_aa: CASSTQVRELYEQYF
cdr3_nt: TGTGCCAGCAGCACTCAGGTACGGGAACTCTACGAGCAGTACTTC

j_call: TRBJ1-3
v_call: TRBV10-3
d_call: TRBD1
clone_size: -
cdr3_aa: CAIRTGDGNTIYF
cdr3_nt: TGTGCCATTAGGACAGGGGACGGAAACACCATATATTTT

j_call: TRBJ2-7
v_call: TRBV10-3
d_call: -
clone_size: many
cdr3_aa: CASHRAGSSYEQYF
cdr3_nt: TGTGCCTCACACCGCGCAGGAAGCTCCTACGAGCAGTACTTC

j_call: TRBJ2-4
v_call: TRBV15
d_call: -
clone_size: -
cdr3_aa: CATGDAVQNIQYF
cdr3_nt: TGTGCCACCGGAGACGCGGTTCAAAACATTCAGTACTTC

j_call: TRBJ1-2
v_call: TRBV7-6
d_call: TRBD1
clone_size: -
cdr3_aa: CASSLMGTEYGYTF
cdr3_nt: TGTGCCAGCAGCCTAATGGGGACAGAGTATGGCTACACCTTC

j_call: TRBJ2-1
v_call: TRBV28
d_call: -
clone_size: -
cdr3_aa: CASRRGVYNEQFF
cdr3_nt: TGTGCCAGCAGGAGGGGCGTCTACAATGAGCAGTTCTTC

j_call: TRBJ2-3
v_call: TRBV7-2
d_call: TRBD1
clone_size: many
cdr3_aa: CASSFDRGDTQYF
cdr3_nt: TGTGCCAGCAGCTTCGACAGGGGCGATACGCAGTATTTT

j_call: TRBJ2-5
v_call: TRBV11-1
d_call: TRBD2
clone_size: few
cdr3_aa: CASSPNLAGGYQETQYF
cdr3_nt: TGTGCCAGCAGCCCGAATCTAGCGGGGGGGTACCAAGAGACCCAGTACTTC

j_call: TRBJ1-2
v_call: TRBV12-3/TRBV12-4
d_call: -
clone_size: many
cdr3_aa: CASSFEALNNYGYTF
cdr3_nt: TGTGCCAGCAGTTTTGAGGCTTTAAATAACTATGGCTACACCTTC

j_call: TRBJ2-3
v_call: TRBV10-3
d_call: -
clone_size: -
cdr3_aa: CATDPGRRADTQYF
cdr3_nt: TGTGCCACCGACCCCGGGCGACGCGCAGATACGCAGTATTTT